This T cell receptor beta chain originates from a study of OX40 agonist ivuxolimab in advanced cancers. This CDR3 is built from 16 residues. Germline CDR1 is SGHTA and CDR2 is FQGNSA. V lost 5 bases, J lost 0 bases, and 3 bases stayed unmatched. Sequencing was performed with immunoSEQ multiplex PCR; in TCRdb, only in-frame clones are kept and a portion is missing. The sample shows under 85,000 clones, 90% to 95% of them seen only once. The origin of this receptor is an adult with an advanced solid tumor such as melanoma, head and neck, liver or kidney cancer. The genes are TRBV7-2 and TRBJ2-1, with 11 bases lining up with TRBD2. Sequenced material: CD4+ or CD8+ T cells sorted from blood, taken in a trial of the OX40 agonist ivuxolimab. CDR3 in DNA: TGTGCCAGCAGCACAACTAGCGGGAGCTCCTACAATGAGCAGTTCTTC. This encodes CASSTTSGSSYNEQFF.